The 10 T cell receptor beta chains below were found in one sample sequenced in a study of PD-L1 blockade in urothelial cancer. This sample's time point: pretreatment peripheral blood. The method was immunoSEQ multiplex PCR; TCRdb's version includes in-frame clones alone and lacks a portion of them. Of around 66,000 clones listed, approximately 80% were seen once; the top ten hold 1.6%. Source: PBMCs, taken around atezolizumab (anti-PD-L1) treatment. The receptors shown here come from a man between 65 and 79 years old with urothelial cancer.

The chain combines TRBV10-3 with TRBJ2-7; 10 nucleotides match TRBD2. CDR1 is ENHRY and CDR2 is SYGVKD in the germline V gene. After removal of 7 bases from V and 3 bases from J, the junction contained 3 bases not matched to a gene. This CDR3 has 13 residues. The DNA for the CDR3 is TGTGCCATCAACGTAGCGGGAGGCTACGAGCAGTACTTC. Translating gives CAINVAGGYEQYF.

This clone was detected only a few times. V gene TRBV7-9 combines with J gene TRBJ2-1; 7 positions match TRBD1. Germline assignment: CDR1 SEHNR and CDR2 FQNEAQ (reference sequence). Trimming cost V 5 bases and J 15 bases; bases outside gene matches: 13. The CDR3 sequence is 13 residues long. The CDR3 is CASSPAPGQVLFF. In DNA, the CDR3 is TGTGCCAGCAGCCCAGCCCCTGGACAGGTCCTGTTCTTC.

CDR3 region: CASSRLTFGGYTF. In DNA, the CDR3 is TGTGCCAGCAGTCGTCTAACCTTCGGGGGCTACACCTTC. The V gene is TRBV27, the J gene TRBJ1-2, with D hard to call. Trimming shortened V by 5 bases and J by 8 bases, and 15 bases separated the two germline ends. Germline CDR1 and CDR2: MNHEY and SMNVEV (reference sequence). CDR3 length: 13 residues.

This chain joins TRBV29-1 and TRBJ1-2; 9 bases line up with TRBD1. The CDR3 contains 14 residues. Germline CDR1 and CDR2: SQVTM and ANQGSEA. The trim removed 3 bases at V and 1 base at J, leaving 3 bases unmatched. The CDR3 DNA is TGCAGCGTTGACACGGACAGGGGTAACTATGGCTACACCTTC. Residues: CSVDTDRGNYGYTF. Combining the CDR3 with reference TRBV29-1 and TRBJ1-2 gives the whole variable domain SAVISQKPSRDICQRGTSLTIQCQVDSQVTMMFWYRQQPGQSLTLIATANQGSEATYESGFVIDKFPISRPNLTFSTLTVSNMSPEDSSIYLCSVDTDRGNYGYTFGSGTRLTVV.

This clone has just one count. The J gene is TRBJ2-1, the V gene TRBV4-3, with D maybe TRBD2 (6 bases). CDR3 length equals 17 residues. Germline CDR1 and CDR2: LGHNA and YSLEER. Trimming took 4 bases from V and 0 from J, leaving 16 bases between them. The CDR3 DNA follows: TGCGCCAGCAGCCGGATTCTAGCGCCTAGCTCCTACAATGAGCAGTTCTTC. Encoded protein: CASSRILAPSSYNEQFF.

V usage is TRBV7-2 and J usage is TRBJ2-3; 8 bases line up with TRBD2. J gave up 0 bases and V 6 bases, and 11 bases lay outside the gene matches. The CDR3 extends over 17 amino acids. Germline-derived CDR1 and CDR2 are SGHTA and FQGNSA. The CDR3 loop reads CASRVTGRGLSTDTQYF. The CDR3 nucleotides are TGTGCCAGCAGGGTTACCGGGAGGGGTTTGAGCACAGATACGCAGTATTTT. Full variable domain (missing parts from reference TRBV7-2 and TRBJ2-3): GAGVSQSPSNKVTEKGKDVELRCDPISGHTALYWYRQSLGQGLEFLIYFQGNSAPDKSGLPSDRFSAERTGGSVSTLTIQRTQQEDSAVYLCASRVTGRGLSTDTQYFGPGTRLTVL.

The chain is built from TRBV21-1 and TRBJ1-1; no DNA check was done on the table's D call, TRBD1. TRBV21-1 corresponds to a pseudogene. The length of the CDR3 is 19 residues. The DNA of the CDR3 is TGTGCCAGCAGCACCCCCCGGGACAGGGTAGGAATAGGGGACACTGAAGCTTTCTTT. Its protein is CASSTPRDRVGIGDTEAFF.

The chain combines TRBV5-4 with TRBJ2-7; TRBD1 matches 8 bases. The junction had 3 bases not matched to a gene; V was cut back by 4 bases and J by 0 bases. Germline V gene sequence: CDR1 SGHNT, CDR2 YYREEE (reference sequence). This CDR3 contains 14 residues. The CDR3 spells CASSPTGDSYEQYF. For the CDR3, the DNA is TGTGCCAGCAGCCCGACAGGGGACTCCTACGAGCAGTACTTC.

The gene calls are TRBV6-5 and TRBJ2-1; TRBD2 aligns across 11 bases. V shed 6 bases and J 4 bases; nucleotides not matched to a gene: 5. The germline CDR1 and CDR2 sequences are MNHEY and SVGAGI. This CDR3 is 15 amino acids long. CDR3 amino acids: CASSRGTSGYNEQFF. The CDR3 coding sequence is TGTGCCAGCAGCCGAGGGACTAGCGGTTACAATGAGCAGTTCTTC.

This rearrangement joins TRBV30 to TRBJ1-2; no clear D gene. V was pared by 2 bases and J by 1 base, with 14 bases between. The germline gives CDR1 GTSNPN, CDR2 SVGIG (reference sequence). CDR3 length: 15 amino acids. For the CDR3, the DNA is TGTGCCTGGAGTCCCTCCCCAGGTCTTAACTATGGCTACACCTTC. It codes for CAWSPSPGLNYGYTF.